Shown below are 5 T cell receptor beta chains from a single sample sequenced in a study of blood T cell repertoires in COVID-19. TCRdb keeps only in-frame clones here, not all; method: immunoSEQ multiplex PCR. This sample has fewer than 400,000 clones, with 80% to 90% found just once. Sequenced: PBMCs or T cells enriched from blood (not recorded which). The receptors derive from a woman aged 18-29 years who had recovered from COVID-19.

This clone was seen a single time. The CDR3 nucleotides read TGCGCCAGCAGCCAAGGGGTGCCAGGGGGAACCGGGGAGCTGTTTTTT. Amino acids: CASSQGVPGGTGELFF. The chain is built from TRBV4-1 and TRBJ2-2; 7 bases align to TRBD1. Germline V lookup: CDR1 MGHRA, CDR2 YSYEKL. There are 16 residues in the CDR3. J gave up 5 bases and V 1 base, and 7 bases lay outside the gene matches.

J is TRBJ1-3 and V is TRBV18; no clear D. The V end was cut by 2 bases, the J end by 0 bases, with 14 bases between. Germline V gene sequence: CDR1 KGHSH, CDR2 LQKENI. This CDR3 is built from 17 residues. The chain's CDR3 is CASSPFTPPNSGNTIYF. CDR3 sequence (DNA): TGTGCCAGCTCACCATTTACACCTCCCAACTCTGGAAACACCATATATTTT.

The V and J genes are TRBV19 and TRBJ2-1; 9 positions agree with TRBD1. Germline CDR1 and CDR2: LNHDA and SQIVND (reference sequence). V lost 4 bases, J lost 9 bases, and 13 bases stayed unmatched. The CDR3 extends over 16 amino acids. The CDR3 DNA reads as TGTGCCAGTAGTACCCTGGGGACAGGGACCCACGGTGAGCAGTTCTTC. Amino acids: CASSTLGTGTHGEQFF.

The V gene is TRBV28, the J gene TRBJ1-4, with a tentative D call TRBD1 (6 bases). This CDR3 is built from 16 residues. Germline lookup yields CDR1 MDHEN and CDR2 SYDVKM. Trimming removed 5 bases at V and 0 bases at J, with 13 bases between. The CDR3: CASSRPDRTTNEKLFF. The CDR3 DNA follows: TGTGCCAGCAGTCGACCGGACAGAACAACTAATGAAAAACTGTTTTTT.

This clone was counted once. The chain employs TRBV6-2 or TRBV6-3 and TRBJ2-1; 12 nucleotides align to TRBD2. Germline assignment: CDR1 MNHEY and CDR2 SVGEGT. The V segment lost 6 bases and the J segment 4 bases; nucleotides outside the gene matches: 7. This CDR3 is built from 16 residues. In DNA, the CDR3 is TGTGCCAGCAGCGTCGGACTAGCGGGATCTTACAATGAGCAGTTCTTC. It translates to CASSVGLAGSYNEQFF.